The following is a TCR beta chain sequence with its context. This clone was seen only once. The antigen this receptor binds is unknown. There are no base qualities to consult, and no much larger clone falls within one base. The data originate from a study of blood T cell repertoires in COVID-19 (dated by TCRdb to 2020 to 2021). For the wider study: Samples from collaborators originated in the United States, Italy and Spain and spanned both the acute and convalescent phases of COVID-19. The material from the prospective study consisted of cDNA or gDNA derived from T cells, B-cell-depleted T cells, or PBMCs. Deeply sampled blood TCRbeta repertoires from subjects exposed to, actively infected with, or recovered from COVID-19 were included in the dataset. The repertoires were released in a freely available public database intended as a resource for research on the immune response to SARS-CoV-2. The samples were drawn from two sources: the first 160 participants of the ongoing ImmuneRACE study, and 1,000 to 1,500 subjects contributed by 6 global collaborators. Sample metadata almost always included a de-identified subject ID, COVID-19 status, age in years and sex. Where available, HLA class I and class II types were obtained from metadata supplied by the sample provider rather than from assay-based typing. Findings and caveats that apply to the study as a whole: How much clinical and demographic metadata was included differed by source and by participant, and the metadata was provided uncurated.

CDR1 and CDR2 were assigned from the germline V gene as MNHEY and SVGAGI. From V the trimming removes 2 bases and from J it removes 6 bases, while the gene matches leave 7 bases of the junction unaccounted for. CDR3 length: 15 amino acids, cysteine to phenylalanine. Only the CDR3 part of the read is kept: 45 bases, read in frame from the first base. TCRbeta CDR3 regions were amplified from genomic DNA using the immunoSEQ Assay, a bias-controlled multiplex PCR. Regarding the original processing steps: The number of nucleated cells in each sample was estimated by amplification of reference gene primers within the assay. To quantify the absolute abundance of each unique TCRbeta CDR3 rearrangement, sequence reads were collapsed and filtered. For each sample, productive Simpson clonality was calculated as the square root of Simpson's diversity index across productive rearrangements. The clones in this table, taken by TCRdb from immuneACCESS, are in-frame only. Not every clone is retained; where verified, under half of the shortfall comes from an unresolved V gene, and the cause of the rest is unknown. The V and J calls and clone size are taken from that table; D and trimming were inferred from the DNA. The sample includes approximately 350,000 clones, with about 90% observed a single time. The ten top clones hold about 1.2% of the sample.

Collaborating institutions collected whole blood in K2EDTA tubes following their own protocols. For TCRbeta analysis, collaborator samples were shipped as frozen whole blood, as isolated PBMCs, or as DNA extracted from either sample type. Sequencing used peripheral blood. The clonotype was recovered from a man aged 40-49 years with acute or convalescent COVID-19. The rearrangement combines TRBV6-5 with TRBJ2-7; a stretch of 10 junction bases matches TRBD1. The CDR3 corresponds to CASSYQPGQGFEQYF. The bases are TGTGCCAGCAGTTACCAACCGGGACAGGGGTTCGAGCAGTACTTC.